This TCR beta chain was recovered during a study of identical twins. Overall study results and limits: Out-of-frame TCR alpha sharing in monozygotic twins exceeded recombination model predictions. Less excess twin sharing appeared in beta out-of-frame sequences.

This clonotype was detected only once. What it recognizes is unknown. CDR1 is DFQATT and CDR2 is SNEGSKA in the germline V gene (reference sequence). The CDR3 totals 14 residues. Trimming pared 2 bases from V and 1 base from J, leaving 9 bases between. TCRdb reprocessed the 5' RACE reads via MiXCR and lists one record per CDR3 protein. The data show about 520,000 distinct CDR3 sequences, about 20% seen once. This same sample was also taken into another study, of T cells expressing NK-cell markers. That study adds: In a handful of donors, dominant CD3+CD56+NKG2C+ clonotypes ranked among the top 10 CD8+ clonotypes. Also leading the CD3+CD56-NKG2C+ fraction in a handful of donors were these clonotypes.

This chain links TRBV20-1 with TRBJ2-1; D gene ambiguous. Sample: CD4+ T cells sorted from blood. The sequence came from a woman between 18 and 30 years old in good health. The CDR3 nucleotides are TGCAGTGCTAGAAGGGCGGTTTCCTACAATGAGCAGTTCTTC. It codes for CSARRAVSYNEQFF.